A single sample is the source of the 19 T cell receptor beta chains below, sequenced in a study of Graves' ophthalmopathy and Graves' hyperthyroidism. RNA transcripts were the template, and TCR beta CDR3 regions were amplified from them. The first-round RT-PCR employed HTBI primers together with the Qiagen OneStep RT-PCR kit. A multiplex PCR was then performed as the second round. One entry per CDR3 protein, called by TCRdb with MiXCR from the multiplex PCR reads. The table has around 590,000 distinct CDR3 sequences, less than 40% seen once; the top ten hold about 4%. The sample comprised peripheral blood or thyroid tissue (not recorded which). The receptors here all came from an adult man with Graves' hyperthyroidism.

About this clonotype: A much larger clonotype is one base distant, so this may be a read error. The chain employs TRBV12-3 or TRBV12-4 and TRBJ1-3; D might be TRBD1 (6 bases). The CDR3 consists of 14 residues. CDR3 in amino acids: CASSFGGSGNTMYF. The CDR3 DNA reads TGTGCCAGCAGTTTTGGGGGCTCTGGAAACACCATGTATTTT.

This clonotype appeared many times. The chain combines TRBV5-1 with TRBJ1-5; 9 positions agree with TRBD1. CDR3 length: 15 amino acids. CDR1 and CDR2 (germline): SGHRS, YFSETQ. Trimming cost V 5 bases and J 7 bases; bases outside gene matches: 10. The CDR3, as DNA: TGCGCCAGCAGTCCCACCGGGACAGGGTACCAGCCCCAGCATTTT. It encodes CASSPTGTGYQPQHF.

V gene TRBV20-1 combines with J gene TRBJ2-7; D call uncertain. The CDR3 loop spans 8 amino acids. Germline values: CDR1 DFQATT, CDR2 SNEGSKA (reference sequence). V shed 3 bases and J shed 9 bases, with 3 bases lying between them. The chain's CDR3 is CSASGQYF. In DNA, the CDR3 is TGCAGTGCTAGTGGGCAGTACTTC.

The CDR3, as DNA: TGTGCCAGCAGCTTAGAAGGTCGGCCAGGGGGCTTCTATAGCAATCAGCCCCAGCATTTT. Its translation: CASSLEGRPGGFYSNQPQHF. The V gene is TRBV7-9, the J gene TRBJ1-5; 8 bases line up with TRBD1. The CDR3 is 20 amino acids. V lost 1 base to trimming and J lost 0 bases; unmatched junction nucleotides: 14. Germline CDR1 and CDR2: SEHNR and FQNEAQ (reference sequence).

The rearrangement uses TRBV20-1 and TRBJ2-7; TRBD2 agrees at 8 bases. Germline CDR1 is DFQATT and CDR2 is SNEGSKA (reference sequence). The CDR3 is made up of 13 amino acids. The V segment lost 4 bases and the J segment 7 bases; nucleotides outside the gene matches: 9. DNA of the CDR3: TGCAGTGCTAACAGCGGGGGACACAATGAGCAGTACTTC. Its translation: CSANSGGHNEQYF.

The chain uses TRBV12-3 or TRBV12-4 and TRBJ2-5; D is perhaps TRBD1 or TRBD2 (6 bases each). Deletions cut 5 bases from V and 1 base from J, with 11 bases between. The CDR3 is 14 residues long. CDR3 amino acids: CASSGGRIQETQYF. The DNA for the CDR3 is TGTGCCAGCAGTGGGGGGCGGATCCAAGAGACCCAGTACTTC.

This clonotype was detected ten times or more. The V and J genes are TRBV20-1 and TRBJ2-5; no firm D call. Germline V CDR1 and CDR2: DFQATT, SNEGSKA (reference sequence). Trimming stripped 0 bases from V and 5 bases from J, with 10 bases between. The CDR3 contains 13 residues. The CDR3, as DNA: TGCAGTGCTAGAGATCGGGCAGGCGAGACCCAGTACTTC. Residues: CSARDRAGETQYF.

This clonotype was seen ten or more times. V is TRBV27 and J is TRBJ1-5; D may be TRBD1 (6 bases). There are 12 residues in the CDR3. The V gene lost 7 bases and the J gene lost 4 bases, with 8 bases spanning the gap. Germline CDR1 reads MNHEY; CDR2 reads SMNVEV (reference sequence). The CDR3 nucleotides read TGTGCCAGCACCACAGGGAATCAGCCCCAGCATTTT. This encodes CASTTGNQPQHF.

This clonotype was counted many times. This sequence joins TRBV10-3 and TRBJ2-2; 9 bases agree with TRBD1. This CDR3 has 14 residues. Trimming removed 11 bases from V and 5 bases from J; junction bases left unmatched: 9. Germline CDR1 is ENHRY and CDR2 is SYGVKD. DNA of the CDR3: TGTGCCCTCTCCGGGACAGGGCTAACCGGGGAGCTGTTTTTT. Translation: CALSGTGLTGELFF.

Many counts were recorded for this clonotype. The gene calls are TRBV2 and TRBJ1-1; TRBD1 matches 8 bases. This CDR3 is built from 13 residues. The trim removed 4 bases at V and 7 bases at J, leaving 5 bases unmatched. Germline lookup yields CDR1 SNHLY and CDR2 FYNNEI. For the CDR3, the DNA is TGTGCCAGCAGTGCGGACAGGGCCGGTGAAGCTTTCTTT. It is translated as CASSADRAGEAFF.

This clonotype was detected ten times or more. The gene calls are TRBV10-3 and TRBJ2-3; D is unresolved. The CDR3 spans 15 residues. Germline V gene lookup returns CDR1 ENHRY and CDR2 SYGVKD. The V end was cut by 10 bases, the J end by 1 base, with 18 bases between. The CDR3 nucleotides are TGTGCCACCGAAAACCGGGCCTCAGGCACAGATACGCAGTATTTT. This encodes CATENRASGTDTQYF.

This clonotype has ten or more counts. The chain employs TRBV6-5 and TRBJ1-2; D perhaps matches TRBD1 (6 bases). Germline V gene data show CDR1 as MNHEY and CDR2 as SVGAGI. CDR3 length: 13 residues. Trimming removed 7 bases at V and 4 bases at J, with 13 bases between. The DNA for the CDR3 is TGTGCCAGCACAAAAGACAGGACCTATGGCTACACCTTC. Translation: CASTKDRTYGYTF.

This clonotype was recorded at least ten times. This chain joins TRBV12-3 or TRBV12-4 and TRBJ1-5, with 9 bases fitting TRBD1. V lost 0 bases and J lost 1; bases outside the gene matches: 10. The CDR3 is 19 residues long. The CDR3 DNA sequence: TGTGCCAGCAGTTTAGCGTTCGGTAGGGACAGGGCCAGCAATCAGCCCCAGCATTTT. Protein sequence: CASSLAFGRDRASNQPQHF.

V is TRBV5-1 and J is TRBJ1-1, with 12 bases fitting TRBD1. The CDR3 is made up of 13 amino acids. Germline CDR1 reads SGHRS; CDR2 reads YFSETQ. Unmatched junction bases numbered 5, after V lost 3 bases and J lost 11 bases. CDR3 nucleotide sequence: TGCGCCAGCAGCTATGGGACAGGGGGCCAGGCTTTCTTT. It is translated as CASSYGTGGQAFF.

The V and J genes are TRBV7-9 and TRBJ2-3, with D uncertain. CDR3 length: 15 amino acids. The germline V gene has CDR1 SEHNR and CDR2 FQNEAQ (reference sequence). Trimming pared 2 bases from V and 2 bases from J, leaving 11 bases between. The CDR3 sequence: CASSLMGSPTDTQYF. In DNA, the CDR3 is TGTGCCAGCAGCTTAATGGGCAGCCCCACAGATACGCAGTATTTT.

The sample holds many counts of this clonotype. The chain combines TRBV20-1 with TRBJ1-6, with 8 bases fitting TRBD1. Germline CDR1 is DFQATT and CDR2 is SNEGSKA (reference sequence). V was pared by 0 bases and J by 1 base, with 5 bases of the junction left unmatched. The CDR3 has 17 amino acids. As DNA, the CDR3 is TGCAGTGCTAGAGATAGGGGGGACAGGTCCTATAATTCACCCCTCCACTTT. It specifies CSARDRGDRSYNSPLHF.

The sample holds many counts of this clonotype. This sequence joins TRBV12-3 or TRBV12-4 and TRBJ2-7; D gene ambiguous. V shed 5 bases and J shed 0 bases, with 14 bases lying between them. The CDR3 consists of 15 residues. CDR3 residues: CASSPLGPDSYEQYF. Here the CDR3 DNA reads TGTGCCAGCAGTCCTCTCGGCCCCGACTCCTACGAGCAGTACTTC.

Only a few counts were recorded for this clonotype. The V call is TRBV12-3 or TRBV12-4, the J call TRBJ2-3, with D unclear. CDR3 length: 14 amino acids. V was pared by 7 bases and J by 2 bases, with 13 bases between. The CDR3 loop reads CASTYGPLTDTQYF. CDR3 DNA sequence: TGTGCCAGCACTTACGGTCCCCTCACAGATACGCAGTATTTT.

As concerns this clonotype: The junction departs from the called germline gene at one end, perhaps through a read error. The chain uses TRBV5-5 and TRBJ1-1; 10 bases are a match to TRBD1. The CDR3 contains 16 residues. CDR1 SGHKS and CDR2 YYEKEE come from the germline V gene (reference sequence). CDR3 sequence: CASYLGTGVMNTEAFF. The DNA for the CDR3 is TGCGCCAGCTACCTCGGGACAGGGGTGATGAACACTGAAGCTTTCTTT.